The present T cell receptor (beta chain) was sequenced within a study of vaccination and CD4 T cells after COVID-19. Study at large: SARS-CoV-2 was confirmed by nasal swab PCR; disease was mild in fewer than ten, severe in one.

Of note for this clonotype: Its antigen is unknown.

This CDR3 comprises 13 residues. Germline CDR1 reads MNHEY; CDR2 reads SMNVEV (reference sequence). V lost 3 bases, J lost 11 bases, and 7 bases stayed unmatched. The Oncomine TCR Beta short-read assay generated sequence data from the DNA of cultured CD4+ T cells. Each CDR3 protein is one row after TCRdb ran MiXCR on the PCR reads. The table records fewer than 20,000 distinct CDR3 sequences, roughly 50% of them present only once. As for time point: late sampling 161 to 241 days after vaccination in a few convalescent patients. Treatment here: roughly 10-day PBMC culture with coronavirus spike peptide pools or control peptides (ViraFEST assay). Via ViraFEST, peptide pools expanded antigen-specific T cells before TCR sequencing.

V usage is TRBV27 and J usage is TRBJ1-2, with 9 bases fitting TRBD1. This material consisted of CD4+ T cells from blood, cultured in vitro, taken about 7 months after SARS-CoV-2 vaccination. This receptor was obtained from a human donor who had recovered from COVID-19. The CDR3 is CASSLVQGAAYTF. In DNA, the CDR3 is TGTGCCAGCAGTTTGGTACAGGGGGCGGCTTACACCTTC.